The next 32 T cell receptor beta chains were all read from a single sample in a study of blood T cell repertoires in COVID-19. The table came from immunoSEQ multiplex PCR; TCRdb's copy has only in-frame clones and leaves some out. Of 200,000 to 300,000 clones in the sample, 88% were seen once. The sequenced material came from PBMCs or T cells enriched from blood (not recorded which). The source is a woman in her thirties or forties who had been exposed to COVID-19.

This chain connects TRBV19 to TRBJ1-2, with TRBD1 matching 7 bases. The CDR3 runs to 12 residues. Germline CDR1 and CDR2: LNHDA and SQIVND (reference sequence). After removal of 7 bases from V and 7 bases from J, the junction contained 6 bases not matched to a gene. CDR3 coding DNA: TGTGCCAGTAAGCTAGGGGGCAGTGGCTACACCTTC. Translated: CASKLGGSGYTF.

The J gene is TRBJ1-5, the V gene TRBV28; no reliable D call. V was pared by 5 bases and J by 5 bases, with 16 bases between. This CDR3 region has 15 residues. CDR1 MDHEN and CDR2 SYDVKM come from the germline V gene. The CDR3 coding sequence is TGTGCCAGCAGTCTCCGAGAATTACCGGATCAGCCCCAGCATTTT. It codes for CASSLRELPDQPQHF.

Concerning this clone itself: One junction end disagrees with the germline gene, perhaps due to a read error. The V call is TRBV5-1, the J call TRBJ2-2; 7 bases match TRBD2. The CDR3 has 16 amino acids. Germline values: CDR1 SGHRS, CDR2 YFSETQ. The CDR3 nucleotides read TGTGCCAGCAGCTTGGGCGGGAGTTTGGGAACCGGGGAGCTGTTTTTT. This translates into CASSLGGSLGTGELFF. Variable domain in full (rest from reference TRBV5-1 and TRBJ2-2): KAGVTQTPRYLIKTRGQQVTLSCSPISGHRSVSWYQQTPGQGLQFLFEYFSETQRNKGNFPGRFSGRQFSNSRSEMNVSTLELGDSALYLCASSLGGSLGTGELFFGEGSRLTVL.

V and J are TRBV10-2 and TRBJ2-7, with D possibly matching TRBD2 (7 bases). CDR1 is WSHSY and CDR2 is SAAADI in the germline V gene. V lost 3 bases, J lost 2 bases, and 11 bases lay in between. The CDR3 is 14 residues long. The CDR3 DNA is TGCGCCAGCAGTGACAGGGGAGGGACCTACGAGCAGTACGTC. This gives the protein CASSDRGGTYEQYV.

This chain uses TRBV7-8 with TRBJ1-1, with 9 bases lining up with TRBD1. The CDR3 totals 17 residues. From germline, CDR1 is SGHVS and CDR2 FQNEAQ. V trimming: 5 bases; J trimming: 3 bases; junction bases outside the gene matches: 13. In nucleotides, the CDR3 is TGTGCCAGCAGCCTCACTTACCGACAGGGGGGAGACACTGAAGCTTTCTTT. It yields the protein CASSLTYRQGGDTEAFF.

The rearrangement joins TRBV18 to TRBJ1-1; 7 nucleotides agree with TRBD1. CDR1 KGHSH and CDR2 LQKENI come from the germline V gene. The J segment lost 1 base and the V segment lost 5 bases, leaving 4 bases of the junction unmatched. The CDR3 runs 14 residues. DNA for the CDR3: TGTGCCAGCTCAACGGGACAGAAGAACACTGAAGCTTTCTTT. Translated, it gives CASSTGQKNTEAFF.

This clone was counted ten times or more. The V and J genes are TRBV6-5 and TRBJ2-3; 7 bases line up with TRBD2. Germline V lookup: CDR1 MNHEY, CDR2 SVGAGI. The V gene end was trimmed by 1 base and the J gene end by 6 bases; junction bases not matched to a gene: 7. The CDR3 consists of 15 residues. DNA of the CDR3: TGTGCCAGCAGTTACTGGGCGGGAGTTTCGGATACGCAGTATTTT. Protein product: CASSYWAGVSDTQYF.

This chain connects TRBV19 to TRBJ1-2; TRBD1 might be the D (6 bases). Germline V gene data show CDR1 as LNHDA and CDR2 as SQIVND (reference sequence). CDR3 length: 13 amino acids. Trimming shortened V by 11 bases and J by 3 bases, and 16 bases separated the two germline ends. In DNA, the CDR3 is TGTGCCTCCAAGCGGGACATCTACTATGGCTACACCTTC. This gives the protein CASKRDIYYGYTF.

This clone was detected once. This sequence joins TRBV3-1 (or the pseudogene TRBV3-2) and TRBJ2-1; 14 bases match TRBD2. The V segment lost 6 bases and the J segment 7 bases; nucleotides outside the gene matches: 5. Germline V gene data show CDR1 as LGHDT and CDR2 as YNNKEL (reference sequence). The CDR3 loop spans 15 amino acids. Here the CDR3 reads CASRGLAGANNEQFF. The CDR3 DNA reads as TGTGCCAGCAGGGGACTAGCGGGAGCGAATAATGAGCAGTTCTTC.

This clone was seen a single time. This chain joins TRBV28 and TRBJ1-2, with TRBD1 matching over 8 bases. The germline gives CDR1 MDHEN, CDR2 SYDVKM. This CDR3 is 14 amino acids long. J lost 8 bases, V lost 7 bases, and 12 bases had no gene match. The CDR3 DNA reads as TGTGCCAGCACGACGGGGCAGGGGGCGCGAGGCTACACCTTC. This sequence encodes CASTTGQGARGYTF.

This clone showed up just a few times. V gene TRBV6-5 combines with J gene TRBJ2-5; 7 nucleotides align to TRBD2. The junction had 7 bases not matched to a gene; V was cut back by 2 bases and J by 1 base. In germline, CDR1 is MNHEY, CDR2 SVGAGI. The CDR3 runs to 16 residues. CDR3 nucleotide sequence: TGTGCCAGCAGTTACGGGGCTAGCGGACTCCAAGAGACCCAGTACTTC. Residues: CASSYGASGLQETQYF.

The chain uses TRBV18 and TRBJ2-5; tentatively, D is TRBD2 (6 bases). Germline-derived CDR1 and CDR2 are KGHSH and LQKENI. This CDR3 spans 13 amino acids. The V gene lost 3 bases and the J gene lost 2 bases, with 7 bases spanning the gap. The CDR3 spells CASSPGRQETQYF. In DNA form, the CDR3 reads TGTGCCAGCTCACCGGGGAGGCAAGAGACCCAGTACTTC.

Only one count was recorded for this clone. This rearrangement joins TRBV29-1 to TRBJ2-1, with 7 bases that match TRBD2. V lost 5 bases to trimming and J lost 4 bases; unmatched junction nucleotides: 17. This CDR3 is 17 amino acids long. The germline V gene encodes CDR1 SQVTM and CDR2 ANQGSEA. Here the CDR3 DNA reads TGCAGCGTTCCATACTTTTACTCGACGGGGGGATACAATGAGCAGTTCTTC. This sequence encodes CSVPYFYSTGGYNEQFF.

The rearrangement joins TRBV6-2 or TRBV6-3 to TRBJ1-5; 11 bases match TRBD1. V gave up 3 bases and J gave up 1 base; unmatched junction bases: 11. Germline values: CDR1 MNHEY, CDR2 SVGEGT. The CDR3 is 19 amino acids. CDR3 in DNA: TGTGCCAGCAGTTATCCCCGTCCCGGGACAGGGGGAAGCAATCAGCCCCAGCATTTT. It encodes CASSYPRPGTGGSNQPQHF.

This chain joins TRBV29-1 and TRBJ1-3; D is uncertain. The germline gives CDR1 SQVTM, CDR2 ANQGSEA. Trimming removed 6 bases from V and 4 bases from J, with 10 bases in between. The CDR3 totals 12 residues. DNA for the CDR3: TGCAGCGTGGCAGACACAGGAAACACCATATATTTT. Protein: CSVADTGNTIYF.

V usage is TRBV28 and J usage is TRBJ1-3; D perhaps matches TRBD1 (5 bases). CDR1 is MDHEN, CDR2 SYDVKM, per germline. This CDR3 has 17 residues. V shed 2 bases and J shed 1 base, with 15 bases lying between them. This chain's CDR3 is CASSLIVRGSSGNTIYF. The CDR3 DNA follows: TGTGCCAGCAGTTTAATTGTTCGGGGGTCGTCTGGAAACACCATATATTTT.

This chain links TRBV6-5 with TRBJ1-6, with no clear D. Germline V gene data show CDR1 as MNHEY and CDR2 as SVGAGI. This CDR3 has 15 amino acids. Trimming pared 0 bases from V and 5 bases from J, leaving 8 bases between. CDR3 nucleotide sequence: TGTGCCAGCAGTTACTCGATTCAGGATAATTCACCCCTCCACTTT. It is translated as CASSYSIQDNSPLHF.

The chain has TRBV10-2 and TRBJ1-2; the D is unclear. The V end was cut by 7 bases, the J end by 5 bases, with 14 bases between. CDR1 WSHSY and CDR2 SAAADI come from the germline V gene. The CDR3 contains 13 residues. In DNA, the CDR3 is TGCGCCAGCAATCCTGACCGGAGATATGGCTACACCTTC. It translates to CASNPDRRYGYTF.

This chain joins TRBV7-2 and TRBJ1-6, with a possible D match to TRBD1 (5 bases). Trimming shortened V by 2 bases and J by 5 bases, and 13 bases separated the two germline ends. Germline-derived CDR1 and CDR2 are SGHTA and FQGNSA. The CDR3 is 16 residues long. CDR3 DNA: TGTGCCAGCAGCTTACGGGGGATCAGCGATAATTCACCCCTCCACTTT. Its translation is CASSLRGISDNSPLHF.

This chain uses TRBV11-2 with TRBJ1-1; D is possibly TRBD1 (6 bases). Trimming cost V 3 bases and J 6 bases, with 20 bases left between them. Germline-derived CDR1 and CDR2 are SGHAT and FQNNGV. The length of the CDR3 is 16 residues. The CDR3 protein is CASSLIGEGGAAEAFF. As DNA, the CDR3 is TGTGCCAGCAGCTTGATTGGGGAGGGGGGCGCCGCTGAAGCTTTCTTT.

The V gene is TRBV27, the J gene TRBJ2-1; 9 nucleotides line up with TRBD2. CDR3 length: 17 amino acids. Germline V CDR1 and CDR2: MNHEY, SMNVEV (reference sequence). Germline trimming cut 3 bases from V and 6 bases from J; bases unmatched to any gene: 12. Here the CDR3 DNA reads TGTGCCAGCAGTTTGGGTTTGAGCGGGAGGAGGGCCAATGAGCAGTTCTTC. It encodes CASSLGLSGRRANEQFF.

The chain combines TRBV13 with TRBJ2-3; no reliable D call. V dropped 5 bases and J dropped 5 bases, with 11 bases sitting between them. The germline V gene encodes CDR1 PRHDT and CDR2 FYEKMQ (reference sequence). The CDR3 loop spans 13 amino acids. CDR3 in DNA: TGTGCCAGCAGCGGCATTCGGGTAGATACGCAGTATTTT. Its translation is CASSGIRVDTQYF.

This rearrangement joins TRBV7-9 to TRBJ1-6, with a tentative D call TRBD1 (6 bases). Per germline, CDR1 SEHNR and CDR2 FQNEAQ (reference sequence). V was shortened by 7 bases and J by 7 bases, with 8 bases between the two germline ends. This CDR3 has 12 amino acids. In DNA form, the CDR3 reads TGTGCCAGCATTACAGGGAATTCACCCCTCCACTTT. Translated, it gives CASITGNSPLHF.

This clone was seen only once. The chain recombines TRBV12-3 or TRBV12-4 with TRBJ2-1; 7 bases line up with TRBD2. This CDR3 comprises 12 residues. The V segment lost 6 bases and the J segment 9 bases; nucleotides outside the gene matches: 5. CDR3 sequence reads: CASSRAGREQFF. The CDR3 coding sequence is TGTGCCAGCAGCCGAGCGGGGCGTGAGCAGTTCTTC.

The gene calls are TRBV18 and TRBJ1-1, with 9 positions matching TRBD1. Germline assignment: CDR1 KGHSH and CDR2 LQKENI. Unmatched junction bases numbered 8, after V lost 4 bases and J lost 5 bases. This CDR3 is built from 15 residues. In nucleotides, the CDR3 is TGTGCCAGCTCACAGTATCGACAGGGGGAGACTGAAGCTTTCTTT. Translated: CASSQYRQGETEAFF. The full variable domain, rest sourced from reference TRBV18 and TRBJ1-1, is NAGVMQNPRHLVRRRGQEARLRCSPMKGHSHVYWYRQLPEEGLKFMVYLQKENIIDESGMPKERFSAEFPKEGPSILRIQQVVRGDSAAYFCASSQYRQGETEAFFGQGTRLTVV.

This clone has only one observation. The rearrangement links TRBV18 to TRBJ1-2; no firm D call. Germline V CDR1 and CDR2: KGHSH, LQKENI. V was shortened by 3 bases and J by 2 bases, with 10 bases between the two germline ends. This CDR3 region has 14 residues. This CDR3 reads CASSPDPSNYGYTF. The CDR3 region has the DNA TGTGCCAGCTCACCCGATCCGAGCAACTATGGCTACACCTTC.

The chain joins TRBV7-9 to TRBJ1-2, with 7 bases fitting TRBD1. V was pared by 1 base and J by 3 bases, with 2 bases of the junction left unmatched. The germline CDR1 and CDR2 sequences are SEHNR and FQNEAQ (reference sequence). The length of the CDR3 is 14 residues. CDR3 coding DNA: TGTGCCAGCAGCTTAGAAGGGACAGACTATGGCTACACCTTC. Protein sequence: CASSLEGTDYGYTF. The variable domain in full, with the rest retrieved from reference TRBV7-9 and TRBJ1-2, is DTGVSQNPRHKITKRGQNVTFRCDPISEHNRLYWYRQTLGQGPEFLTYFQNEAQLEKSRLLSDRFSAERPKGSFSTLEIQRTEQGDSAMYLCASSLEGTDYGYTFGSGTRLTVV.

The chain has TRBV5-6 and TRBJ2-7, with 8 nucleotides matching TRBD2. CDR3 length equals 15 residues. CDR1 is SGHDT, CDR2 YYEEEE, per germline. V lost 1 base, J lost 1 base, and 4 bases stayed unmatched. The CDR3 nucleotides read TGTGCCAGCAGCTTGATCAGCGGGGGTTCCTACGAGCAGTACTTC. Protein product: CASSLISGGSYEQYF. Combining the CDR3 with reference TRBV5-6 and TRBJ2-7 gives the whole variable domain DAGVTQSPTHLIKTRGQQVTLRCSPKSGHDTVSWYQQALGQGPQFIFQYYEEEERQRGNFPDRFSGHQFPNYSSELNVNALLLGDSALYLCASSLISGGSYEQYFGPGTRLTVT.

The chain links TRBV27 to TRBJ1-1, with 10 bases identical to TRBD1. Germline V gene data show CDR1 as MNHEY and CDR2 as SMNVEV (reference sequence). This CDR3 spans 16 amino acids. Trimming at V came to 5 bases and at J to 4 bases, leaving 10 bases not matched to a gene. This chain's CDR3 is CASSPRTGGRSTEAFF. The CDR3 DNA reads as TGTGCCAGCAGTCCACGGACAGGGGGACGGAGCACTGAAGCTTTCTTT.

The chain recombines TRBV5-1 with TRBJ2-3; no reliable D call. Per the germline V gene, CDR1 is SGHRS and CDR2 is YFSETQ. This CDR3 is 13 amino acids long. V was shortened by 3 bases and J by 0 bases, with 5 bases between the two germline ends. CDR3 sequence: CASSSPSTDTQYF. CDR3 sequence (DNA): TGCGCCAGCAGCTCTCCGAGCACAGATACGCAGTATTTT.

A word on this clone: Different DNA sequences within this sample yield the same CDR3. This rearrangement joins TRBV7-2 to TRBJ1-1; 8 nucleotides line up with TRBD1. Unmatched junction bases numbered 0, after V lost 3 bases and J lost 3 bases. The CDR3 has 13 residues. The germline CDR1 and CDR2 sequences are SGHTA and FQGNSA. DNA for the CDR3: TGTGCCAGCAGCTTGGACAGGGACACTGAAGCTTTCTTT. This translates into CASSLDRDTEAFF.

The chain carries TRBV7-2 and TRBJ2-7; D is uncertain. The CDR3 runs to 13 residues. V gave up 5 bases and J gave up 5 bases, with 13 bases separating them. Germline CDR1 and CDR2: SGHTA and FQGNSA. CDR3 amino acids: CASSAPGRHEQYF. CDR3 DNA: TGTGCCAGCAGCGCCCCGGGTCGACACGAGCAGTACTTC.